This TCR beta chain was profiled in a study of blood T cell repertoires in COVID-19. The CDR3 spans 14 residues. The V gene lost 8 bases and the J gene lost 0 bases, with 13 bases spanning the gap. Germline CDR1 and CDR2: LGHDT and YNNKEL (reference sequence). Sequenced by immunoSEQ multiplex PCR; TCRdb stores in-frame clones only, minus some. Of around 190,000 clones in the sample, about 70% were seen once. This chain uses TRBV3-1 (or the pseudogene TRBV3-2) with TRBJ1-2; no firm D call. The origin of this receptor is a woman in her forties or fifties with active or convalescent COVID-19. The sequencing input was peripheral blood. The CDR3 spells CASSWAFSNYGYTF. The CDR3 coding sequence is TGTGCCAGCTCTTGGGCTTTCTCTAACTATGGCTACACCTTC.